This T cell receptor beta chain was captured in a study of CD8 T cells in ankylosing spondylitis. General observations from the study: For ankylosing spondylitis blood, a TCR beta motif of about eight highly homologous variants appeared characteristic.

For TCR beta, libraries came from quantitative 5'-RACE with molecular barcodes. TCRdb re-called the 5' RACE reads through MiXCR, storing one row per CDR3 protein. This sample has roughly 150,000 distinct CDR3 sequences; 9.8% occur once, and the top ten carry around 15%. This clonotype has just a few counts. The antigen is unknown. The CDR3 consists of 13 residues. Per the germline V gene, CDR1 is MNHEY and CDR2 is SMNVEV (reference sequence). Trimming cost V 3 bases and J 7 bases, with 10 bases left between them. Sequenced: blood, either unsorted or a sorted T cell fraction (not recorded which). J is TRBJ2-1 and V is TRBV27, with unresolved D. This clonotype originated in a female donor with ankylosing spondylitis or in good health (not recorded which). The CDR3 region is CASSFTVFNEQFF. In nucleotides, the CDR3 is TGTGCCAGCAGTTTTACAGTCTTTAATGAGCAGTTCTTC.